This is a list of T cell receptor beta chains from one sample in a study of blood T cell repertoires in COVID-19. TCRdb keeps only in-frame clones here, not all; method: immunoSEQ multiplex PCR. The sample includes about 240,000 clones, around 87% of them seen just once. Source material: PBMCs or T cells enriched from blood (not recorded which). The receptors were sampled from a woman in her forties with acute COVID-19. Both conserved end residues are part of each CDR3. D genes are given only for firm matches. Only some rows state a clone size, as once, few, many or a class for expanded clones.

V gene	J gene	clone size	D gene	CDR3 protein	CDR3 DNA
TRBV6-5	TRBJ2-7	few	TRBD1	CASRTTGGEQYF	TGTGCCAGCAGGACAACAGGGGGCGAGCAGTACTTC
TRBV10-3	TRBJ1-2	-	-	CAISESRDPYGYTF	TGTGCCATCAGTGAGTCCAGGGATCCCTATGGCTACACCTTC
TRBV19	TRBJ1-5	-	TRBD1	CASSNDGTGGGQPQHF	TGTGCCAGTAGTAACGACGGGACAGGGGGCGGTCAGCCCCAGCATTTT
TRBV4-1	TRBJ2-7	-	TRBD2	CASKSGLAASYEQYF	TGCGCCAGCAAATCGGGACTAGCCGCCTCCTACGAGCAGTACTTC
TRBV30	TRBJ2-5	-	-	CAWSGGGLETQYF	TGTGCCTGGAGTGGAGGCGGGCTAGAGACCCAGTACTTC
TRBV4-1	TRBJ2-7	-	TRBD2	CASSHRLAGSVEQYF	TGCGCCAGCAGCCATAGACTAGCGGGATCGGTCGAGCAGTACTTC
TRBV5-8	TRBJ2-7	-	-	CASSLADSLTLSYEQYF	TGTGCCAGCAGCTTGGCCGATAGCCTAACTCTATCCTACGAGCAGTACTTC
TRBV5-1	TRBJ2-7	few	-	CASSRGYGYRDEQYF	TGCGCCAGCAGCAGAGGCTACGGGTACAGGGACGAGCAGTACTTC
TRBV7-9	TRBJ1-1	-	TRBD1	CASSTGGTEAFF	TGTGCCAGCAGCACAGGGGGCACTGAAGCTTTCTTT
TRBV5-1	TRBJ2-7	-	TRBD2	CASSLGSQAGGPMNEQYF	TGCGCCAGCAGCTTAGGATCTCAAGCGGGAGGGCCTATGAACGAGCAGTACTTC
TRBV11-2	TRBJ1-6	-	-	CASSSFGDSPLHF	TGTGCCAGCAGCTCGTTCGGGGATTCACCCCTCCACTTT
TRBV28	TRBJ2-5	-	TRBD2	CASGTSGRGVETQYF	TGTGCCAGCGGGACTAGCGGGAGGGGAGTGGAGACCCAGTACTTC
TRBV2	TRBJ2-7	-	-	CASSKRTRGTPTYEQYF	TGTGCCAGCAGTAAACGCACCCGGGGGACCCCTACCTACGAGCAGTACTTC
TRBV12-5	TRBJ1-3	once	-	CASGYANRAGNTIYF	TGTGCTAGTGGTTATGCGAACAGGGCCGGAAACACCATATATTTT
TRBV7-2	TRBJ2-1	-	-	CASSLRGYYNEQFF	TGTGCCAGCAGCTTAAGGGGATACTACAATGAGCAGTTCTTC